Shown below are 3 T cell receptor beta chains from a single sample sequenced in a study of cytomegalovirus exposure and HLA in healthy donors. The PCR ran on 60 Vbeta and 13 Jbeta primers. Repertoires were generated with immunoSEQ multiplex PCR, while TCRdb's copy carries only in-frame clones and drops some. In the table there are 90,000 to 110,000 clones, roughly 80% of which are singletons. Sequenced: PBMCs. These receptors were collected from a woman aged 40-49 years in good health and CMV-seropositive.

The rearrangement links TRBV21-1 to TRBJ2-2; the table's D call of TRBD2 was not tested on the DNA. TRBV21-1 is a listed pseudogene. The CDR3 has 15 amino acids. The CDR3 loop reads CASSTGLAGTGELFF. DNA of the CDR3: TGTGCCAGCAGCACTGGGCTAGCGGGAACCGGGGAGCTGTTTTTT.

V and J are TRBV27 and TRBJ1-4; weak D call: TRBD1 (5 bases). The CDR3 totals 13 residues. Germline V lookup: CDR1 MNHEY, CDR2 SMNVEV (reference sequence). The ends were cut back, 5 bases at V and 7 bases at J, with 11 bases in the middle. The CDR3 DNA reads as TGTGCCAGCAGTCGAAGGGGTATTGAAAAACTGTTTTTT. Translation: CASSRRGIEKLFF.

The V and J genes are TRBV5-6 and TRBJ1-1, with 7 bases fitting TRBD1. The V gene's germline CDR1 is SGHDT and CDR2 YYEEEE. This CDR3 has 13 amino acids. The V gene end was trimmed by 2 bases and the J gene end by 6 bases; junction bases not matched to a gene: 4. DNA of the CDR3: TGTGCCAGCAGCTTCGGGACAGAGTCTGAAGCTTTCTTT. Translating it yields CASSFGTESEAFF.